These 10 T cell receptor beta chains were all obtained from the same sample, sequenced in a study of CD8 T cells in ankylosing spondylitis. TCRdb re-called the 5' RACE reads with MiXCR, one entry per CDR3 protein. The data hold approximately 350,000 distinct CDR3 sequences, with 20% to 25% observed a single time. Source material: blood, either unsorted or a sorted T cell fraction (not recorded which). The receptors come from a male donor with ankylosing spondylitis or in good health (not recorded which).

This clonotype has a handful of counts. The rearrangement joins TRBV7-9 to TRBJ1-1; a weak D match, TRBD1 (5 bases). Looked up from germline, CDR1 is SEHNR and CDR2 is FQNEAQ (reference sequence). Trimming shortened V by 7 bases and J by 4 bases, and 13 bases separated the two germline ends. This CDR3 contains 13 residues. The CDR3 loop is CASTPSGVTEAFF. As DNA, the CDR3 is TGTGCCAGCACCCCCTCGGGGGTCACTGAAGCTTTCTTT.

V usage is TRBV5-6 and J usage is TRBJ1-1; D is ambiguous. This CDR3 is 12 amino acids long. Between the trimmed V and J ends, which lost 6 bases and 9 bases, there was a span of 15 bases. CDR1 is SGHDT, CDR2 YYEEEE, per germline. Written as DNA, the CDR3 is TGTGCCAGCATCGCCCCCGGGGAACAAGCTTTCTTT. This sequence encodes CASIAPGEQAFF. The whole variable domain, filled in from reference TRBV5-6 and TRBJ1-1, reads DAGVTQSPTHLIKTRGQQVTLRCSPKSGHDTVSWYQQALGQGPQFIFQYYEEEERQRGNFPDRFSGHQFPNYSSELNVNALLLGDSALYLCASIAPGEQAFFGQGTRLTVV.

This clonotype has only a few counts. The chain couples TRBV7-9 to TRBJ1-5; D remains unclear. This CDR3 has 15 amino acids. V lost 1 base to trimming and J lost 1 base, with 8 bases between them. CDR1 and CDR2 from the germline V gene are SEHNR and FQNEAQ (reference sequence). Written as DNA, the CDR3 is TGTGCCAGCAGCTTAGGAGGCATGAGCAATCAGCCCCAGCATTTT. Translating it yields CASSLGGMSNQPQHF.

This sequence joins TRBV20-1 and TRBJ2-1, with D possibly TRBD2 on 7 matching bases. CDR1 and CDR2 from the germline V gene are DFQATT and SNEGSKA (reference sequence). Between the trimmed V and J ends, which lost 2 bases and 0 bases, there was a span of 11 bases. The CDR3 has 15 amino acids. The CDR3 nucleotides are TGCAGTGCTAGATTAGGGGGGGCCTCCTACAATGAGCAGTTCTTC. This sequence encodes CSARLGGASYNEQFF.

The chain joins TRBV28 to TRBJ1-1; TRBD1 is a possible D gene (5 bases). V lost 3 bases, J lost 2 bases, and 10 bases lay in between. The CDR3 totals 14 residues. Germline lookup yields CDR1 MDHEN and CDR2 SYDVKM. In DNA, the CDR3 is TGTGCCAGCAGTTTCACCCAGGGAAACACTGAAGCTTTCTTT. Translated, it gives CASSFTQGNTEAFF.

Only a few counts were recorded for this clonotype. This rearrangement joins TRBV6-2 or TRBV6-3 to TRBJ2-3; 8 bases fit TRBD1. Losses at the gene ends were 2 bases for V and 0 bases for J; bases not matched to a gene: 10. Per germline, CDR1 MNHEY and CDR2 SVGEGT. The CDR3 totals 18 residues. The CDR3 region is CASSYPQTGEASTDTQYF. CDR3 nucleotides: TGTGCCAGCAGTTACCCCCAGACAGGGGAAGCTAGCACAGATACGCAGTATTTT.

J is TRBJ2-7 and V is TRBV7-8, with D possibly called TRBD1 or TRBD2 (6 bases each). Trimming removed 8 bases at V and 0 bases at J, with 14 bases between. This CDR3 has 14 amino acids. The germline CDR1 and CDR2 sequences are SGHVS and FQNEAQ. This chain's CDR3 is CASRLGGGSYEQYF. The CDR3 bases are TGTGCCAGCCGGCTGGGGGGCGGCTCCTACGAGCAGTACTTC.

This clonotype was seen a few times. The gene calls are TRBV4-2 and TRBJ2-3; D gene ambiguous. Per the germline V gene, CDR1 is LGHNA and CDR2 is YNFKEQ. CDR3 length: 16 residues. With 0 bases removed from V and 1 base from J, the gap between germline ends came to 11 bases. The CDR3 nucleotides read TGTGCCAGCAGCCAAGAAGGGTCAAGCGGCACAGATACGCAGTATTTT. Its protein product is CASSQEGSSGTDTQYF.

The genes are TRBV6-5 and TRBJ2-3; D ambiguous. The length of the CDR3 is 13 residues. Looked up from germline, CDR1 is MNHEY and CDR2 is SVGAGI. With 2 bases removed from V and 7 bases from J, the gap between germline ends came to 10 bases. This CDR3 is CASSYGYLNTQYF. The CDR3 DNA is TGTGCCAGCAGTTACGGGTATTTGAATACGCAGTATTTT.

Comment on this clonotype: The junction differs from germline at one of its ends, possibly a read error. This chain uses TRBV29-1 with TRBJ1-1, with D uncertain. The CDR3 totals 8 residues. CDR1 SQVTM and CDR2 ANQGSEA come from the germline V gene. CDR3 amino acids: CSVLPRWF. CDR3 nucleotides: TGCAGCGTTCTCCCGCGGTGGTTT.